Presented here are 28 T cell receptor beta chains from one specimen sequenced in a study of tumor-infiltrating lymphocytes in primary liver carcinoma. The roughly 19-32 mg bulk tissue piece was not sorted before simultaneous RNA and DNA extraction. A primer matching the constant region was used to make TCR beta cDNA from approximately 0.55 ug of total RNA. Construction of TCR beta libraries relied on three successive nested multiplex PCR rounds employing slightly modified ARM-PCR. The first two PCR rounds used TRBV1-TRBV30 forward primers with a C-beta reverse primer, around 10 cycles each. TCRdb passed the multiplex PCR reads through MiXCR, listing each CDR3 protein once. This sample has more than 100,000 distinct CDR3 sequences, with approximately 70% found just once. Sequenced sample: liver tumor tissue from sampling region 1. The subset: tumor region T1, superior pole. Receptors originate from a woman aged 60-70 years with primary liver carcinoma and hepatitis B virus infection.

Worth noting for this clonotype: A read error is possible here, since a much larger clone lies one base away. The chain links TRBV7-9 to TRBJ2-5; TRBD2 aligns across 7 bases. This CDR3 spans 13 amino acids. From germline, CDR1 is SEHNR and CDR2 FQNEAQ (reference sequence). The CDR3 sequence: CTSSQTSWETQYF. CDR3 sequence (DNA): TGTACCAGCAGCCAGACTAGCTGGGAGACCCAGTACTTC.

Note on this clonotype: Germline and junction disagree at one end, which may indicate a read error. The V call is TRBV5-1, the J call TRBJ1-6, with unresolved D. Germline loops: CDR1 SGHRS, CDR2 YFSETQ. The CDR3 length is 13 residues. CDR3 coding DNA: TGCGCCAGCAGCTTGTCAGATAGTTCACCCCTACACTTT. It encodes CASSLSDSSPLHF.

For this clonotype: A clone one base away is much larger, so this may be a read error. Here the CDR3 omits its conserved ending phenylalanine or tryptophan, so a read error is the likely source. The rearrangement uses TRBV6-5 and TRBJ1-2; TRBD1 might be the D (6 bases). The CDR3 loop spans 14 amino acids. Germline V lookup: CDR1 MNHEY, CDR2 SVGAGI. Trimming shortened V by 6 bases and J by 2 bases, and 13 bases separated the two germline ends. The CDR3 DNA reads TGTGCCAGCAGACCCGGTGGGGGCAACTATGGCTACACCTCC. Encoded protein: CASRPGGGNYGYTS.

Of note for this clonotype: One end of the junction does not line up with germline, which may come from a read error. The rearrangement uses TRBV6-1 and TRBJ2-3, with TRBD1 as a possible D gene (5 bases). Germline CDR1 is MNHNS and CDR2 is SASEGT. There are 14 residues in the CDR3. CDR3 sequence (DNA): TGTGACAGCAGTGGGGCAAGGGCGGCAGATACGCAGTATTTT. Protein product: CDSSGARAADTQYF.

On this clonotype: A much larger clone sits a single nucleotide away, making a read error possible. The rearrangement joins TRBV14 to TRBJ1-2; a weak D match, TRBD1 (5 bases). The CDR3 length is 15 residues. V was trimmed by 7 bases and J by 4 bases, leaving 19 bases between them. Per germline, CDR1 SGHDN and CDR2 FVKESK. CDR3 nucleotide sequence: TGTGCCAGCAACCAGGACACACGATTCTCCTATGGCTACACCTTC. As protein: CASNQDTRFSYGYTF.

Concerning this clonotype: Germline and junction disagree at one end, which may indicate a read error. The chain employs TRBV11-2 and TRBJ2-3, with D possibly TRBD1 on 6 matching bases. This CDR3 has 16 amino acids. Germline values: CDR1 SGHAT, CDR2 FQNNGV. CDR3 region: CASSSRLARGVDTQYF. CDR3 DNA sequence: TGTGCCAGTAGCTCTCGACTGGCCAGGGGCGTGGATACGCAGTATTTT.

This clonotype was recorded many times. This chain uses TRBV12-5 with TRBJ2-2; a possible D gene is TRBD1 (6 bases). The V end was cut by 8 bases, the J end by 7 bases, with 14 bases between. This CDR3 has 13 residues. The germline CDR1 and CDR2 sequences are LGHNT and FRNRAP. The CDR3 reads CASNRDYGGELFF. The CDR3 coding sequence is TGTGCTAGTAACAGGGATTACGGCGGGGAGCTGTTTTTT.

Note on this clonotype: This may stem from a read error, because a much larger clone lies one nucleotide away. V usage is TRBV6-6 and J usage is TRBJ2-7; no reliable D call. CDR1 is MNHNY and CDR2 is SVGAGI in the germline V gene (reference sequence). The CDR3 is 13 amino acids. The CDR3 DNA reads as TGTGCCAGCATCCCGAATCCTTCCTACGAGCAGTGCTTC. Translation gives CASIPNPSYEQCF.

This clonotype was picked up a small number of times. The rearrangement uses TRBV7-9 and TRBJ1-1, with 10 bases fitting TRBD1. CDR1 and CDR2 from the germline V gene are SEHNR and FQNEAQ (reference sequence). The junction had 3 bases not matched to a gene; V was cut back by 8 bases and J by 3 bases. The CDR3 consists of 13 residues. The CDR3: CASADRGDTEAFF. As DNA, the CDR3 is TGTGCCAGCGCGGACAGGGGGGACACTGAAGCTTTCTTT.

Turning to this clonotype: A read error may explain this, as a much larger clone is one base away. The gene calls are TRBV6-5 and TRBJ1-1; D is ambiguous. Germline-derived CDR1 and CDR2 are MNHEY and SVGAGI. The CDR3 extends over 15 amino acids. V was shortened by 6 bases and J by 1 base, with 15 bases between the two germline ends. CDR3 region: CASSSRIGRNTEAFF. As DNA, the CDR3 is TGTGCCAGCAGCTCCCGAATCGGTCGGAACACTGAAGCTTTCTTT.

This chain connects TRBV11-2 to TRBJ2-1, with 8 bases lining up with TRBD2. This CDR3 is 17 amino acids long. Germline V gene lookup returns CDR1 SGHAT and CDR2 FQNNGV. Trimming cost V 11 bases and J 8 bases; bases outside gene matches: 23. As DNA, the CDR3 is TGTGCCGGCGGCAGGAGACTAGCGAGAGGGCCGGGGGATGAGCAGTTCTTC. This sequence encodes CAGGRRLARGPGDEQFF.

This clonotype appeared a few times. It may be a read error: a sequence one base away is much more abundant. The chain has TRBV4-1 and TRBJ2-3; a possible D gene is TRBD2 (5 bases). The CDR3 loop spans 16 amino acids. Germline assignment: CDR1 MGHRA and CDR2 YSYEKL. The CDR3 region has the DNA TGCGCCAGCAGCCTTAGTCGCGGAGGCCTCACAGATGCGCAGTATTTT. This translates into CASSLSRGGLTDAQYF.

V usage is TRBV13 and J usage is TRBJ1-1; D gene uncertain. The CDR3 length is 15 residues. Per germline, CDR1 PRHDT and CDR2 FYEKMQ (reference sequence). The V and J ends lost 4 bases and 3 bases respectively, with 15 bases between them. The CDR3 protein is CASSSQRSWDTEAFF. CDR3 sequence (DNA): TGTGCCAGCAGCTCCCAGAGGAGTTGGGACACTGAAGCTTTCTTT. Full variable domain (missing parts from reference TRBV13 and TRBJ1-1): AAGVIQSPRHLIKEKRETATLKCYPIPRHDTVYWYQQGPGQDPQFLISFYEKMQSDKGSIPDRFSAQQFSDYHSELNMSSLELGDSALYFCASSSQRSWDTEAFFGQGTRLTVV.

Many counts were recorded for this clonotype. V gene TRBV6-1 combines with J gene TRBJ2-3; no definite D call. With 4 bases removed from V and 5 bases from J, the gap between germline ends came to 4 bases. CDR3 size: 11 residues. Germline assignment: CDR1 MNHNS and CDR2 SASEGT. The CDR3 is CASSGGDTQYF. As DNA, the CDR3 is TGTGCCAGCAGTGGTGGAGATACGCAGTATTTT.

This CDR3 reads CASSLYGTRVLYF. CDR3 DNA: TGTGCCAGCAGTTTATATGGGACTAGGGTTCTGTACTTC. V and J are TRBV28 and TRBJ2-5; 8 positions match TRBD2. Germline lookup yields CDR1 MDHEN and CDR2 SYDVKM. V dropped 1 base and J dropped 13; count of bases not matched to a gene: 8. There are 13 residues in the CDR3.

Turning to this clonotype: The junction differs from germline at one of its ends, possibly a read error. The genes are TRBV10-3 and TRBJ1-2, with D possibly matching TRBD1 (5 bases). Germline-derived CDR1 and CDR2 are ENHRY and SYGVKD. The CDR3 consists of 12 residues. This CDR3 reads CAVSESRGGYTF. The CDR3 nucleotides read TGTGCCGTCAGTGAGTCGAGGGGAGGCTACACCTTC.

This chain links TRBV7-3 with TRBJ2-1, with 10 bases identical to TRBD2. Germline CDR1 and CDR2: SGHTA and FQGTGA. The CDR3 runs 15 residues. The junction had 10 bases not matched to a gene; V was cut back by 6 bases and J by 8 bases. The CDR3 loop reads CASSSGLAVYYEQFF. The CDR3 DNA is TGTGCCAGCAGTTCCGGACTAGCGGTTTACTATGAGCAGTTCTTC.

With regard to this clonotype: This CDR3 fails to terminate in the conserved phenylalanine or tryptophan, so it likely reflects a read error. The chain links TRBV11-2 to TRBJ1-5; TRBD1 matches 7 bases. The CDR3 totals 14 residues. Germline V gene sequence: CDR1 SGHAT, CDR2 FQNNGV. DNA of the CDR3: TGTGCCAGAAGCTTCACAGGGGATGGTCAGCCCCAGCATCTT. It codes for CARSFTGDGQPQHL.

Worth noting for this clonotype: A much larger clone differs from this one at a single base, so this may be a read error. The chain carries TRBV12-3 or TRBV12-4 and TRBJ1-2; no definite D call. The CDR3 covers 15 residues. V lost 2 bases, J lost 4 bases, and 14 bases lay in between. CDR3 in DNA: TGTGCCAGCAGTTTATGGAGAGGGAAGGGCTATGGCTACACCTTC. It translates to CASSLWRGKGYGYTF.

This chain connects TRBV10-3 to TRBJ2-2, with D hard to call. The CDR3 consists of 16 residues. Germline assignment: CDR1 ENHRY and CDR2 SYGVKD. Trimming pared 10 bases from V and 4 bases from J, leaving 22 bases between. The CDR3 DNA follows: TGTGCCACCTACGACCTCAGCGTAACTCGCACCGGGGAGCTGTTTTTT. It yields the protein CATYDLSVTRTGELFF.

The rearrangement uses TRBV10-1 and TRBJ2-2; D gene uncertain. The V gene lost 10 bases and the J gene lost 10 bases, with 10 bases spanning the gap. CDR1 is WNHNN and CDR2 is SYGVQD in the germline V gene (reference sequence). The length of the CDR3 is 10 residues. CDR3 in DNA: TGCGCCATCTCGCCCACGGAGCTGTTTTTT. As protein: CAISPTELFF.

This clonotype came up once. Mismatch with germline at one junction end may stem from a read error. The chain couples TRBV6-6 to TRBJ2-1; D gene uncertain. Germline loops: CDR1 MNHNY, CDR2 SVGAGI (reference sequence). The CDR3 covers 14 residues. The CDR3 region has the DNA TGTGCCAGCATCCACTGGGGTTCCTATAATGAGCAGTTCTTC. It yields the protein CASIHWGSYNEQFF.

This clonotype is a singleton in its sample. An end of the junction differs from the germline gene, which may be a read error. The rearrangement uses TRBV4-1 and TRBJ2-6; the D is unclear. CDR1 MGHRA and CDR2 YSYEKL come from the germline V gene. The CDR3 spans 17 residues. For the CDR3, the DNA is TGCGCCAGCCGCCAAGAGCCACAATGCTCCGGGGCCAACGTCCTGACTTTC. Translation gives CASRQEPQCSGANVLTF.

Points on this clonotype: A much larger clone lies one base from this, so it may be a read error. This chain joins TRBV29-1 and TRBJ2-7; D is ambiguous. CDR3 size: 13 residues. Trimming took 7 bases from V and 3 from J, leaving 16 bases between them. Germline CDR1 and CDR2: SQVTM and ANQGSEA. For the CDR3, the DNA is TGCAGCGCCAGGAAGACTCGCGACTACGAGCAGTACTTC. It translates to CSARKTRDYEQYF.

The CDR3: CASSSLLSLGDTQYF. The CDR3 region has the DNA TGTGCCAGCAGCTCGCTACTGTCTCTCGGAGATACGCAGTATTTT. The rearrangement links TRBV11-1 to TRBJ2-3, with unresolved D. The CDR3 is 15 residues long. Germline V CDR1 and CDR2: SGHAT, FQDESV (reference sequence). V shed 4 bases and J shed 5 bases, with 16 bases lying between them.

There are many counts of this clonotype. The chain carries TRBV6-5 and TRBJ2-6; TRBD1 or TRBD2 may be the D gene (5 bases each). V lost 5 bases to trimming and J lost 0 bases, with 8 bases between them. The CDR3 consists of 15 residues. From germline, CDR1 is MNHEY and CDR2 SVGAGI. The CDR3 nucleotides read TGTGCCAGCAGTCGGGACGCCTCTGGGGCCAACGTCCTGACTTTC. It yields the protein CASSRDASGANVLTF.

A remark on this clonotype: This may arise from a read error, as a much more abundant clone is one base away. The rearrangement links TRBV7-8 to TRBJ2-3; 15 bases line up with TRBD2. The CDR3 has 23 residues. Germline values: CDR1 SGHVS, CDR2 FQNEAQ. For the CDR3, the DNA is TGTGCCAGCAGCCGCGGGACTAGCGGGAGGTGGGCGCGGATTACCGTTAGCACAGATACGCAGTGTTTT. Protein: CASSRGTSGRWARITVSTDTQCF. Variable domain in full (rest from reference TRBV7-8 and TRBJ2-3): GAGVSQSPRYKVAKRGQDVALRCDPISGHVSLFWYQQALGQGPEFLTYFQNEAQLDKSGLPSDRFFAERPEGSVSTLKIQRTQQEDSAVYLCASSRGTSGRWARITVSTDTQCFGPGTRLTVL.

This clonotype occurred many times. In DNA, the CDR3 is TGCAGCGACAGGATTGATTACAATGAGCAGTTCTTC. As protein: CSDRIDYNEQFF. V usage is TRBV29-1 and J usage is TRBJ2-1; tentatively, D is TRBD1 (5 bases). Germline V CDR1 and CDR2: SQVTM, ANQGSEA. With 7 bases removed from V and 4 bases from J, the gap between germline ends came to 11 bases. The CDR3 consists of 12 residues.